This record looks at one T cell receptor (beta chain) sequence and its context. Antigen: not known. This record belongs to a study of T cells in localized non-small cell lung cancer. The repertoire was sequenced with immunoSEQ multiplex PCR; TCRdb's copy has only in-frame clones and lacks some. The sample contains 30,000 to 35,000 clones, 85% to 90% of which appear only once. Germline V gives CDR1 MNHEY, CDR2 SMNVEV (reference sequence). V lost 7 bases, J lost 13 bases, and 20 bases lay in between. The CDR3 consists of 13 residues. The study, taken as a whole, reports: Adjacent uninvolved lung tissue had the highest T cell clonality, exceeding tumor. Heterogeneity is still possible, as just one tumor region was sequenced. Longer overall survival associated with higher blood T cell density; shorter survival with higher adjacent-lung clonality.

The chain employs TRBV27 and TRBJ2-1, with D possibly matching TRBD2 (7 bases). The sample here was peripheral blood, taken before any cancer treatment. The TCR comes from a woman between 35 and 75 years old with stage I lung adenocarcinoma. CDR3 bases: TGTGCCAGCACGGCGGGGGCCCCTGCTCGACAGTTCTTC. It translates to CASTAGAPARQFF.